The 15 T cell receptor beta chains below come from one sample, sequenced in a study of T cell responses to AZD1222 COVID-19 vaccine. The method was immunoSEQ multiplex PCR; TCRdb's version includes in-frame clones alone and lacks a portion of them. The table shows 85,000 to 100,000 clones, with about 89% occurring only once. The sample here was peripheral blood, taken on day 0 of AZD1222 vaccination. These receptors all come from an adult in good health.

The rearrangement joins TRBV6-2 or TRBV6-3 to TRBJ1-6, with 8 bases fitting TRBD1. CDR3 size: 18 residues. The V and J ends lost 0 bases and 2 bases, in that order; junction bases with no gene match: 6. Germline assignment: CDR1 MNHEY and CDR2 SVGEGT. The CDR3 DNA reads TGTGCCAGCAGTTACTCGGGACAGGCACGCACCTATAATTCACCCCTCCACTTT. Its protein product is CASSYSGQARTYNSPLHF.

This chain uses TRBV10-1 with TRBJ2-3; 7 nucleotides agree with TRBD2. Germline trimming cut 0 bases from V and 5 bases from J; bases unmatched to any gene: 20. Germline lookup yields CDR1 WNHNN and CDR2 SYGVQD (reference sequence). The CDR3 covers 20 residues. The CDR3 sequence: CASSESVIRGVPREIDTQYF. The CDR3 nucleotides read TGCGCCAGCAGTGAGTCAGTCATACGGGGGGTACCACGGGAGATAGATACGCAGTATTTT.

The CDR3 spells CASGRTDTQYF. The CDR3 DNA reads as TGTGCCAGCGGACGGACAGATACGCAGTATTTT. This rearrangement joins TRBV27 to TRBJ2-3; D is uncertain. Germline loops: CDR1 MNHEY, CDR2 SMNVEV (reference sequence). Trimming took 8 bases from V and 3 from J, leaving 6 bases between them. There are 11 residues in the CDR3.

The chain's CDR3 is CASSSDGQGPLGYTF. For the CDR3, the DNA is TGTGCCAGCAGTTCCGATGGACAGGGGCCGTTGGGCTACACCTTC. The V and J genes are TRBV27 and TRBJ1-2; 9 bases are a match to TRBD1. In germline, CDR1 is MNHEY, CDR2 SMNVEV (reference sequence). J gave up 8 bases and V 4 bases, and 11 bases lay outside the gene matches. The CDR3 totals 15 residues.

The chain recombines TRBV5-4 with TRBJ1-5; D unclear. The length of the CDR3 is 12 residues. Germline CDR1 SGHNT, CDR2 YYREEE (reference sequence). Trimming shortened V by 4 bases and J by 11 bases, and 13 bases separated the two germline ends. CDR3 DNA: TGTGCCAGCAGCCTTGACCAACAGACCCAGCATTTT. Translated: CASSLDQQTQHF.

The rearrangement links TRBV7-2 to TRBJ1-1; D is undetermined. Trimming removed 2 bases from V and 4 bases from J, with 8 bases in between. Germline V lookup: CDR1 SGHTA, CDR2 FQGNSA. The CDR3 length is 13 residues. CDR3 coding DNA: TGTGCCAGCAGCTTATTTCCGGCCACTGAAGCTTTCTTT. Translating gives CASSLFPATEAFF.

The chain couples TRBV18 to TRBJ1-1; 8 positions agree with TRBD1. Germline V gene lookup returns CDR1 KGHSH and CDR2 LQKENI. This CDR3 has 13 residues. J was trimmed by 7 bases and V by 5 bases; bases with no gene match: 6. The CDR3 region is CASSTSTGVEAFF. As DNA, the CDR3 is TGTGCCAGCTCAACCTCGACAGGGGTTGAAGCTTTCTTT.

The chain combines TRBV5-1 with TRBJ2-5; TRBD2 matches 7 bases. Unmatched junction bases numbered 10, after V lost 4 bases and J lost 7 bases. This CDR3 is built from 14 residues. Germline CDR1 reads SGHRS; CDR2 reads YFSETQ. The CDR3 sequence: CASSPTGGWGTQYF. CDR3 DNA: TGCGCCAGCAGCCCCACGGGGGGTTGGGGGACCCAGTACTTC. Full variable domain (missing parts from reference TRBV5-1 and TRBJ2-5): KAGVTQTPRYLIKTRGQQVTLSCSPISGHRSVSWYQQTPGQGLQFLFEYFSETQRNKGNFPGRFSGRQFSNSRSEMNVSTLELGDSALYLCASSPTGGWGTQYFGPGTRLLVL.

This chain connects TRBV19 to TRBJ1-4; D is perhaps TRBD1 (6 bases). Per germline, CDR1 LNHDA and CDR2 SQIVND (reference sequence). The V and J ends lost 4 bases and 4 bases respectively, with 13 bases between them. The CDR3 sequence is 15 residues long. The CDR3 here is CASSTRQAINEKLFF. CDR3 nucleotides: TGTGCCAGTAGTACACGACAGGCCATTAATGAAAAACTGTTTTTT.

This clone was seen just once. The chain has TRBV5-7 and TRBJ2-3; TRBD1 agrees at 8 bases. TRBV5-7 is an open reading frame whose function is uncertain. The CDR3 spans 16 residues. Trimming at V came to 0 bases and at J to 3 bases, leaving 6 bases not matched to a gene. In DNA form, the CDR3 reads TGTGCCAGCAGCTTGGCCTCAGGGGGCGAGACAGATACGCAGTATTTT. Its translation is CASSLASGGETDTQYF.

This rearrangement joins TRBV21-1 to TRBJ2-2; the table's D gene call, TRBD1, was not cross checked with the DNA. TRBV21-1 is reported as a pseudogene. This CDR3 has 14 residues. CDR3 in amino acids: CARRIRGNTGELFF. The CDR3 region has the DNA TGTGCCAGGAGGATTAGGGGGAACACCGGGGAGCTGTTTTTT.

The chain couples TRBV5-6 to TRBJ2-3; D remains ambiguous. CDR1 is SGHDT and CDR2 is YYEEEE in the germline V gene. The CDR3 loop spans 17 amino acids. V was trimmed by 1 base and J by 0 bases, leaving 15 bases between them. CDR3 nucleotides: TGTGCCAGCAGCTTGAAAAGGGCGATATCTAGCACAGATACGCAGTATTTT. Protein sequence: CASSLKRAISSTDTQYF. The full variable domain, its missing parts supplied by reference TRBV5-6 and TRBJ2-3, is DAGVTQSPTHLIKTRGQQVTLRCSPKSGHDTVSWYQQALGQGPQFIFQYYEEEERQRGNFPDRFSGHQFPNYSSELNVNALLLGDSALYLCASSLKRAISSTDTQYFGPGTRLTVL.

In its sample, this clone was seen many times. V usage is TRBV15 and J usage is TRBJ2-3; 7 bases map to TRBD2. This CDR3 has 14 amino acids. V lost 8 bases to trimming and J lost 5 bases; unmatched junction nucleotides: 10. Germline CDR1 and CDR2: LNHNV and YYDKDF (reference sequence). CDR3 bases: TGTGCCACCCGGACTAGAACTACGGGAGATACGCAGTATTTT. Its protein is CATRTRTTGDTQYF.

The V and J genes are TRBV4-1 and TRBJ1-4; TRBD1 aligns across 7 bases. There are 15 residues in the CDR3. The germline V gene encodes CDR1 MGHRA and CDR2 YSYEKL. V gave up 2 bases and J gave up 8 bases; unmatched junction bases: 8. CDR3 DNA: TGCGCCAGCAGCCAACTTACAGGGGAAGGGGAAAAACTGTTTTTT. Translated, it gives CASSQLTGEGEKLFF.

The chain joins TRBV3-1 (or the pseudogene TRBV3-2) to TRBJ1-5; the D is unclear. Trimming stripped 1 base from V and 4 bases from J, with 8 bases between. CDR1 LGHDT and CDR2 YNNKEL come from the germline V gene (reference sequence). The CDR3 contains 14 residues. The CDR3 coding sequence is TGTGCCAGCAGCCAAGCGGGAAGGAATCAGCCCCAGCATTTT. This translates into CASSQAGRNQPQHF.